These 10 T cell receptor beta chains came from one sample sequenced in a study of somatic mutations in cytotoxic T cells in rheumatoid arthritis. Only in-frame clones appear in the TCRdb table, and some are missing; sequencing was by immunoSEQ multiplex PCR. This table holds roughly 11,000 clones, roughly 78% found once. Specimen: CD8+ T cells sorted from blood. The receptors were sampled from an adult with rheumatoid arthritis.

V usage is TRBV7-9 and J usage is TRBJ2-5, with D perhaps matching TRBD2 (6 bases). Germline CDR1 is SEHNR and CDR2 is FQNEAQ (reference sequence). The CDR3 covers 15 residues. V gave up 3 bases and J gave up 1 base, with 12 bases separating them. Here the CDR3 reads CASSLFGGTQETQYF. The CDR3 bases are TGTGCCAGCAGCTTGTTCGGGGGAACCCAAGAGACCCAGTACTTC. Drawing the rest from reference TRBV7-9 and TRBJ2-5, the complete variable domain is DTGVSQNPRHKITKRGQNVTFRCDPISEHNRLYWYRQTLGQGPEFLTYFQNEAQLEKSRLLSDRFSAERPKGSFSTLEIQRTEQGDSAMYLCASSLFGGTQETQYFGPGTRLLVL.

This rearrangement joins TRBV18 to TRBJ2-1, with TRBD2 matching over 13 bases. The CDR3 is made up of 17 amino acids. In germline, CDR1 is KGHSH, CDR2 LQKENI. Unmatched junction bases numbered 4, after V lost 3 bases and J lost 2 bases. The CDR3 is CASSPGTSGAAYNEQFF. CDR3 nucleotides: TGTGCCAGCTCACCGGGGACTAGCGGGGCCGCCTACAATGAGCAGTTCTTC.

The table lists this clone with a few counts. This chain joins TRBV5-5 and TRBJ2-7; D unclear. Trimming pared 1 base from V and 3 bases from J, leaving 14 bases between. The germline V gene encodes CDR1 SGHKS and CDR2 YYEKEE (reference sequence). This CDR3 spans 15 amino acids. CDR3 sequence: CASSLSMYLGYEQYF. The CDR3 DNA reads TGTGCCAGCAGCTTGAGTATGTACCTCGGCTACGAGCAGTACTTC.

This chain joins TRBV9 and TRBJ1-5; D is perhaps TRBD1 (6 bases). The CDR3 covers 15 residues. The germline V gene has CDR1 SGDLS and CDR2 YYNGEE. V lost 0 bases and J lost 5, with 12 bases in between. Here the CDR3 reads CASSVGGGDYQPQHF. CDR3 DNA sequence: TGTGCCAGCAGCGTAGGAGGGGGGGACTATCAGCCCCAGCATTTT.

The chain carries TRBV10-1 and TRBJ2-7; 7 positions agree with TRBD1. The CDR3 covers 14 residues. Per germline, CDR1 WNHNN and CDR2 SYGVQD (reference sequence). V lost 3 bases, J lost 2 bases, and 4 bases stayed unmatched. CDR3 sequence (DNA): TGCGCCAGCAGTGACAGGGGGACGACCTACGAGCAGTACTTC. Residues: CASSDRGTTYEQYF.

The chain joins TRBV6-6 to TRBJ1-1; D call uncertain. V lost 0 bases and J lost 4, with 15 bases in between. CDR3 length: 16 amino acids. CDR1 is MNHNY and CDR2 is SVGAGI in the germline V gene (reference sequence). The CDR3 is CASSYSMAYFATEAFF. CDR3 DNA: TGTGCCAGCAGTTACTCGATGGCCTACTTTGCCACTGAAGCTTTCTTT.

The rearrangement joins TRBV19 to TRBJ2-1; no clear D. The CDR3 extends over 17 amino acids. V gave up 5 bases and J gave up 3 bases, with 20 bases separating them. Germline V gene data show CDR1 as LNHDA and CDR2 as SQIVND (reference sequence). The CDR3 DNA sequence: TGTGCCAGTAGTCTTACAGAGTTGAATTGGTTCTACAATGAGCAGTTCTTC. Its protein is CASSLTELNWFYNEQFF.

J is TRBJ2-1 and V is TRBV7-9, with D tentatively TRBD2 (6 bases). Per the germline V gene, CDR1 is SEHNR and CDR2 is FQNEAQ (reference sequence). V was cut by 5 bases and J by 8 bases, with 19 bases left in between. The CDR3 is 15 residues long. CDR3 sequence reads: CASSPPEGRLYEQFF. The CDR3 DNA sequence: TGTGCCAGCAGCCCCCCGGAGGGACGTTTATATGAGCAGTTCTTC.

The V and J genes are TRBV29-1 and TRBJ2-7; 13 bases map to TRBD2. This CDR3 comprises 16 residues. Germline-derived CDR1 and CDR2 are SQVTM and ANQGSEA. The V gene end was trimmed by 6 bases and the J gene end by 0 bases; junction bases not matched to a gene: 8. CDR3 region: CSVRGTSGIPSYEQYF. The CDR3 coding sequence is TGCAGCGTCCGAGGGACTAGCGGGATCCCCTCCTACGAGCAGTACTTC.

The CDR3 DNA reads as TGTGCCAGCAGTTCATACAGTTACTCCTACGAGCAGTACTTC. This gives the protein CASSSYSYSYEQYF. The chain recombines TRBV27 with TRBJ2-7; D is unclear. Germline V CDR1 and CDR2: MNHEY, SMNVEV (reference sequence). Trimming took 4 bases from V and 0 from J, leaving 10 bases between them. The CDR3 runs to 14 residues.